What follows are 10 T cell receptor beta chains derived from one specimen sequenced in a study of sequential checkpoint blockade in melanoma (dated by TCRdb to between 2019 and 2020). Library generation was performed with the immunoSEQ multiplex PCR assay. The immuneACCESS repertoire file appears here via TCRdb, limited to in-frame rearrangements. These files lack a portion of the clones; in checked studies, under half of the deficit traces to unresolved V genes, and the cause of the others is not known. In this sample the table shows approximately 1,500 clones, roughly 63% of which occur a single time. The biggest ten clones account for approximately 18% of the sample. The intended sense of this specimen's treatment or condition label: randomized to nivolumab then ipilimumab (arm A) or the reverse (arm B). This specimen was CD8+ T cells sorted from blood (inferred from file names), taken from a patient given nivolumab and ipilimumab in sequence. Receptors were obtained from a human patient with melanoma. Some clones in this sample may be carry-over from other donors' samples.

DNA of the CDR3: TGTGCCACCGGGAGTTGGACGTTCGGGGCGGGGGTTAGCTCCTACGAGCAGTACTTC. Its translation: CATGSWTFGAGVSSYEQYF. The chain employs TRBV10-3 and TRBJ2-7; 7 nucleotides align to TRBD2. Germline loops: CDR1 ENHRY, CDR2 SYGVKD. CDR3 length equals 19 residues. The V and J ends lost 10 bases and 0 bases, in that order; junction bases with no gene match: 24.

By its share, this clone is large. This specimen includes other DNA sequences encoding the same CDR3. J is TRBJ2-1 and V is TRBV7-9; D may be TRBD1 (5 bases). Trimming cost V 4 bases and J 7 bases, with 17 bases left between them. The length of the CDR3 is 15 residues. CDR1 and CDR2 from the germline V gene are SEHNR and FQNEAQ (reference sequence). The CDR3 sequence is CASSSTAVYANEQFF. The CDR3 nucleotides read TGTGCCAGCAGCTCGACAGCAGTTTATGCTAATGAGCAGTTCTTC.

J is TRBJ2-3 and V is TRBV6-4, with 11 bases matching TRBD2. This CDR3 is built from 16 residues. In germline, CDR1 is MRHNA, CDR2 SNTAGT. The V segment lost 2 bases and the J segment 4 bases; nucleotides outside the gene matches: 5. CDR3 in DNA: TGTGCCAGCAGTGACGGTACTAGCGGGGGACCAGATACGCAGTATTTT. Translating it yields CASSDGTSGGPDTQYF.

The sample holds one count of this clone. The chain links TRBV25-1 to TRBJ1-2; 10 nucleotides agree with TRBD1. V dropped 2 bases and J dropped 14; count of bases not matched to a gene: 11. Germline lookup yields CDR1 MGHDK and CDR2 SYGVNS. This CDR3 spans 14 amino acids. For the CDR3, the DNA is TGTGCCAGCAGTGAAGTCCGGGACAGGGGTACCCAAACCTTC. This sequence encodes CASSEVRDRGTQTF.

The chain employs TRBV9 and TRBJ2-3, with a tentative D call TRBD1 (5 bases). Trimming took 3 bases from V and 4 from J, leaving 18 bases between them. The CDR3 has 16 residues. The germline V gene has CDR1 SGDLS and CDR2 YYNGEE. The CDR3 protein is CASSGPPPGHADTQYF. CDR3 DNA: TGTGCCAGCAGCGGCCCCCCCCCAGGGCATGCAGATACGCAGTATTTT.

The chain is built from TRBV6-5 and TRBJ2-3; D possibly corresponds to TRBD2 (6 bases). This CDR3 has 14 residues. Germline V gene sequence: CDR1 MNHEY, CDR2 SVGAGI. V gave up 5 bases and J gave up 4 bases, with 13 bases separating them. Here the CDR3 DNA reads TGTGCCAGCAGTCCGGGACTTAACTCAGATACGCAGTATTTT. Its translation: CASSPGLNSDTQYF.

The V call is TRBV6-5, the J call TRBJ2-7; TRBD2 might be the D (6 bases). V gave up 7 bases and J gave up 4 bases, with 14 bases separating them. The CDR3 has 13 residues. CDR1 and CDR2 from the germline V gene are MNHEY and SVGAGI. The CDR3 is CASTYNREYEQYF. Written as DNA, the CDR3 is TGTGCCAGCACCTACAACCGGGAGTACGAGCAGTACTTC.

There are a few counts of this clone. The chain recombines TRBV27 with TRBJ1-2; weak D call: TRBD1 (6 bases). Deletions cut 0 bases from V and 6 bases from J, with 11 bases between. Germline CDR1 MNHEY, CDR2 SMNVEV (reference sequence). The CDR3 sequence is 14 residues long. CDR3 region: CASSLSSGAHGYTF. For the CDR3, the DNA is TGTGCCAGCAGTTTATCCTCAGGGGCCCATGGCTACACCTTC.

This clone counts as large (0.1 to 1%). This chain uses TRBV18 with TRBJ2-1; 10 positions agree with TRBD2. V trimming: 6 bases; J trimming: 8 bases; junction bases outside the gene matches: 7. Germline V gene data show CDR1 as KGHSH and CDR2 as LQKENI. The CDR3 is 14 residues long. The CDR3 DNA is TGTGCCAGCTCCCGGGGGCTAGCGGGGGATGAGCAGTTCTTC. Protein sequence: CASSRGLAGDEQFF.

The rearrangement joins TRBV27 to TRBJ2-1; 8 bases line up with TRBD2. V was pared by 4 bases and J by 5 bases, with 10 bases of the junction left unmatched. Germline CDR1 MNHEY, CDR2 SMNVEV (reference sequence). The CDR3 contains 16 residues. The CDR3 nucleotides are TGTGCCAGCAGTTCCCCCCGGGCGGGGGGAAACAATGAGCAGTTCTTC. It codes for CASSSPRAGGNNEQFF.